The clone carrying this TCR beta chain came up a few times. The antigen remains unidentified. The record originates from a study of beta chain features in type 1 diabetes. Germline assignment: CDR1 KGHSH and CDR2 LQKENI. V shed 3 bases and J 2 bases; nucleotides not matched to a gene: 4. The length of the CDR3 is 16 residues. Study-wide points: Naive, central memory and regulatory TCRB repertoires appeared more similar among patients than healthy donors.

Isolated RNA was reverse transcribed in full, so expressed TCRB transcripts were sequenced. Assay used: immunoSEQ multiplex PCR; TCRdb lists only in-frame clones, some missing. Seen here are some 160,000 clones, about 9.1% observed once, and the top ten hold approximately 2.2%. Material: central memory CD4+ T cells from blood. This chain joins TRBV18 and TRBJ2-1; 10 bases map to TRBD2. The source of this sequence is a young woman in good health. The CDR3 DNA reads TGTGCCAGCTCACCCTTTAGCGGGAGGACCTACAATGAGCAGTTCTTC. This translates into CASSPFSGRTYNEQFF.